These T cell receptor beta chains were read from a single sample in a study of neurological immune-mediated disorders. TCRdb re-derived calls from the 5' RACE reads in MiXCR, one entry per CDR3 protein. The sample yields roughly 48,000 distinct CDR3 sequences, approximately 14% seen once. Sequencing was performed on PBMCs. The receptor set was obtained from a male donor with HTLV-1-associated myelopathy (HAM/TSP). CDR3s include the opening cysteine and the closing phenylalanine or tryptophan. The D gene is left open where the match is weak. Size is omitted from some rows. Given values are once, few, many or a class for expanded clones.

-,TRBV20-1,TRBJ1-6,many,CSARVPPPGGLRHNSPLHF,TGCAGTGCTAGAGTTCCGCCCCCGGGAGGGCTTAGACATAATTCACCCCTCCACTTT
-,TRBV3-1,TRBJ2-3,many,CASRQGDRWTDTQYF,TGTGCCAGCAGACAGGGTGACAGGTGGACAGATACGCAGTATTTT
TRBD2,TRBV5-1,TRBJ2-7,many,CASSLLAGSSYEQYF,TGCGCCAGCAGCTTACTAGCGGGGAGCTCCTACGAGCAGTACTTC
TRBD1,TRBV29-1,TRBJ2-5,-,CSVGFGQGETQYF,TGCAGCGTGGGATTTGGACAGGGCGAGACCCAGTACTTC
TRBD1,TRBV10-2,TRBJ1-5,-,CASRAGTGGAVSNQPQHF,TGCGCCAGCAGGGCCGGGACAGGGGGCGCGGTAAGCAATCAGCCCCAGCATTTT
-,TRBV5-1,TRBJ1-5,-,CVSSPSGGYSNQPQHF,TGCGTCAGCAGCCCGTCAGGCGGGTATAGCAATCAGCCCCAGCATTTT
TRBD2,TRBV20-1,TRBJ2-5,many,CSAGDTSGGAETQYF,TGCAGTGCGGGCGATACTAGCGGGGGGGCGGAGACCCAGTACTTC
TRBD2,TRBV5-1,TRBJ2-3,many,CASSLWGPGTSGLNTDTQYF,TGCGCCAGCAGCTTGTGGGGGCCCGGGACTAGCGGACTTAACACAGATACGCAGTATTTT
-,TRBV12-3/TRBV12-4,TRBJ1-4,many,CASRLSGAKNEKLFF,TGTGCCAGCAGGCTTTCCGGGGCTAAAAATGAAAAACTGTTTTTT
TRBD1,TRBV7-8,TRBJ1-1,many,CASSFGQGLNTEAFF,TGTGCCAGCAGCTTCGGACAGGGGCTGAACACTGAAGCTTTCTTT
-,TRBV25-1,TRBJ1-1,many,CASYYSRAFF,TGTGCCAGTTATTACAGTCGGGCTTTCTTT
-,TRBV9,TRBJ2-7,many,CASSVPDRRHYEQYF,TGTGCCAGCAGCGTACCGGACAGAAGACACTACGAGCAGTACTTC
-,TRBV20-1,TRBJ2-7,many,CSASDRQAYEQYF,TGCAGTGCTAGCGATCGTCAGGCCTACGAGCAGTACTTC
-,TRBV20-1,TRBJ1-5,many,CSARDVSNQPQHF,TGCAGTGCTAGAGATGTAAGCAATCAGCCCCAGCATTTT
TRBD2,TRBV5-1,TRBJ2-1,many,CASSLPGGGYNEQFF,TGCGCCAGCAGCTTGCCGGGAGGGGGCTACAATGAGCAGTTCTTC
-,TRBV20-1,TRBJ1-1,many,CSATDQGTYTEAFF,TGCAGTGCCACCGACCAGGGAACATACACTGAAGCTTTCTTT
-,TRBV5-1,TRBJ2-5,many,CASSADGSFEETQYF,TGCGCCAGCAGTGCTGACGGGTCCTTCGAGGAGACCCAGTACTTC
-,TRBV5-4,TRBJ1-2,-,CASSLVSGSGGYGYTF,TGTGCCAGCAGCTTGGTATCGGGGAGTGGGGGCTATGGCTACACCTTC
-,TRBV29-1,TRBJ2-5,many,CSVDVTGFQETQYF,TGCAGCGTCGACGTAACAGGGTTTCAAGAGACCCAGTACTTC
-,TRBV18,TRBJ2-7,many,CASSPPGLTYEQYF,TGTGCCAGCTCACCACCCGGGTTGACCTACGAGCAGTACTTC
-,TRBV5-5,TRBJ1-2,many,CASSIARGAEGYTF,TGTGCCAGCAGCATTGCACGGGGGGCGGAAGGCTACACCTTC
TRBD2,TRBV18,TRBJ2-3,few,CASSPGLVTDTQYF,TGTGCCAGCTCACCGGGACTAGTCACAGATACGCAGTATTTT
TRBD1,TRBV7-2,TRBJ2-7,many,CASSFDRATYEQYF,TGTGCCAGCAGCTTCGACAGGGCTACCTACGAGCAGTACTTC
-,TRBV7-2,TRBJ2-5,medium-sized,CASSSMVLQETQYF,TGTGCCAGCAGCTCGATGGTGTTACAAGAGACCCAGTACTTC
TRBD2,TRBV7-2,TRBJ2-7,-,CASGQAGTTYEQYF,TGTGCCAGCGGCCAAGCAGGGACTACCTACGAGCAGTACTTC
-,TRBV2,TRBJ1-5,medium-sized,CASSNWANQPQHF,TGTGCCAGCAGTAACTGGGCCAATCAGCCCCAGCATTTT
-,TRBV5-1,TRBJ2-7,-,CASSLGWVIKQYF,TGCGCCAGCAGCTTGGGTTGGGTGATCAAGCAGTACTTC
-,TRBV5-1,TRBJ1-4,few,CASSLLTTANEKLFF,TGCGCCAGCAGCTTACTGACAACCGCTAATGAAAAACTGTTTTTT
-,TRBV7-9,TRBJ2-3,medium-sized,CASSLSTDTQYF,TGTGCCAGCAGCTTAAGCACAGATACGCAGTATTTT
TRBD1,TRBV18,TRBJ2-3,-,CASSPGQGGDTQYF,TGTGCCAGCTCACCCGGACAGGGAGGAGATACGCAGTATTTT
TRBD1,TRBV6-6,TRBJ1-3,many,CASRTTGGLSGNTIYF,TGTGCCAGCAGGACCACAGGGGGCTTATCTGGAAACACCATATATTTT
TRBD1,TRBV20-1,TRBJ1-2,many,CSARVEGAYGYTF,TGCAGTGCTAGAGTGGAGGGGGCCTATGGCTACACCTTC
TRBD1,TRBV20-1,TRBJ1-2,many,CSARDGTGPYGYTF,TGCAGTGCTAGAGACGGGACAGGTCCTTATGGCTACACCTTC
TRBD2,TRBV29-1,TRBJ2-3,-,CSVEIPTGGVTDTQYF,TGCAGCGTTGAGATACCTACGGGGGGGGTCACAGATACGCAGTATTTT
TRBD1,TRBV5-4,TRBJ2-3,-,CASSPDRGTQYF,TGTGCCAGCAGCCCAGACAGGGGTACGCAGTATTTT
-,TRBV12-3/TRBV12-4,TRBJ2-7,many,CASRPTGAYGGEQYF,TGTGCCAGCCGCCCGACAGGAGCCTACGGGGGAGAGCAGTACTTC
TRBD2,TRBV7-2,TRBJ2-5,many,CASSARTSAFLDNQETQYF,TGTGCCAGCAGCGCCAGGACTAGCGCGTTTCTGGATAACCAAGAGACCCAGTACTTC
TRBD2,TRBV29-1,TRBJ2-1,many,CSAAGTETKQFF,TGCAGCGCAGCGGGGACGGAGACCAAGCAGTTCTTC
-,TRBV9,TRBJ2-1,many,CASSVDWEYNEQFF,TGTGCCAGCAGCGTAGATTGGGAATACAATGAGCAGTTCTTC
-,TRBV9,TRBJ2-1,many,CASSVGAPTGEQFF,TGTGCCAGCAGCGTAGGGGCCCCAACTGGTGAGCAGTTCTTC
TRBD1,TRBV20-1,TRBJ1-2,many,CSASSQGASLNYGYTF,TGCAGTGCTAGTTCCCAGGGGGCTTCCTTAAACTATGGCTACACCTTC
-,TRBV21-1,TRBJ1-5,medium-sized,CASNPILSPKHF,TGTGCCAGCAACCCAATTCTGTCCCCCAAGCATTTT
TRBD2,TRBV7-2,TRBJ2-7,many,CASSLGVAGYEQYF,TGTGCCAGCAGCTTAGGGGTAGCGGGGTACGAGCAGTACTTC
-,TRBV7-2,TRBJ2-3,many,CASSDRGGTDTQYF,TGTGCCAGCAGCGATAGAGGGGGCACAGATACGCAGTATTTT
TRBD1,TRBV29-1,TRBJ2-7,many,CSVDSGGIEQHF,TGCAGCGTTGATTCAGGGGGCATCGAGCAGCACTTC
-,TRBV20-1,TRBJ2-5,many,CSARDPLGETQYF,TGCAGTGCTAGAGATCCCCTGGGAGAGACCCAGTACTTC
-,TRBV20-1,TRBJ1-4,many,CSARNMGARNEKLFF,TGCAGTGCTAGAAATATGGGGGCGCGAAATGAAAAACTGTTTTTT
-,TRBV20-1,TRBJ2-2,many,CSAGGPPPGELFF,TGCAGTGCTGGGGGGCCCCCCCCCGGGGAGCTGTTTTTT
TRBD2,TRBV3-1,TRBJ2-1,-,CASSRTSGSYNEQFF,TGTGCCAGCAGCCGGACTAGCGGTTCCTACAATGAGCAGTTCTTC
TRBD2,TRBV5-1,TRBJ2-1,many,CASSLTSGGLRDDNEQFF,TGCGCCAGCAGCTTGACTAGCGGGGGGTTAAGAGATGACAATGAGCAGTTCTTC
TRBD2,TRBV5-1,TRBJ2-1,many,CASSAERRGGFDEQFF,TGCGCCAGCAGCGCTGAGCGGCGGGGGGGGTTTGATGAGCAGTTCTTC